This TCR beta chain emerged from a study of CD8 T cells in ankylosing spondylitis. A single record per CDR3 protein comes from TCRdb applying MiXCR to the 5' RACE reads. This repertoire shows 50,000 to 75,000 distinct CDR3 sequences, about 6.2% found once; its top ten account for about 4.6%. Between the trimmed V and J ends, which lost 2 bases and 6 bases, there was a span of 8 bases. This CDR3 comprises 12 residues. The germline CDR1 and CDR2 sequences are DFQATT and SNEGSKA (reference sequence). This clonotype was counted a few times. The V and J genes are TRBV20-1 and TRBJ1-5; unclear D gene. The source of this sequence is a male donor with ankylosing spondylitis. The material sequenced was synovial fluid, either unsorted or a sorted T cell fraction (not recorded which). The CDR3 sequence is CSARTGGQPQHF. As DNA, the CDR3 is TGCAGTGCTAGAACGGGAGGTCAGCCCCAGCATTTT.